This T cell receptor beta chain was recorded in a study of T-cell memory formation after mild COVID-19. Study in general: There were largely donor-specific TCR clusters.

5'RACE primed from the constant segment yielded TCR alpha and TCR beta cDNA libraries bearing sample barcodes and UMIs. TCRdb fed the 5' RACE reads into MiXCR, producing one record per CDR3 protein. The sample includes more than 110,000 distinct CDR3 sequences, about 14% of them seen just once. The CDR3 is 18 amino acids. With 4 bases clipped from V and 4 bases from J, the junction kept 9 bases outside the gene matches. From germline, CDR1 is SEHNR and CDR2 FQNEAQ (reference sequence). Regarding the study as a whole: Later expanders leaned CD4+, whereas clones that contracted between day 15 and 85 were balanced CD4/CD8. The second-wave clones peaking on day 37 were not confirmed as SARS-CoV-2-specific.

Note on this clonotype: Antigen: not known.

The material sequenced was PBMCs or a T cell subset sorted from them (not recorded which). V and J are TRBV7-9 and TRBJ2-6; 11 bases line up with TRBD1. This receptor was taken from an adult woman who had mild COVID-19 (a few samples of this study predate the infection). Cell type and time point are not known. The CDR3 reads CASSSPGQGVRGANVLTF. CDR3 DNA: TGTGCCAGCAGCTCGCCGGGACAGGGGGTGAGAGGGGCCAACGTCCTGACTTTC.